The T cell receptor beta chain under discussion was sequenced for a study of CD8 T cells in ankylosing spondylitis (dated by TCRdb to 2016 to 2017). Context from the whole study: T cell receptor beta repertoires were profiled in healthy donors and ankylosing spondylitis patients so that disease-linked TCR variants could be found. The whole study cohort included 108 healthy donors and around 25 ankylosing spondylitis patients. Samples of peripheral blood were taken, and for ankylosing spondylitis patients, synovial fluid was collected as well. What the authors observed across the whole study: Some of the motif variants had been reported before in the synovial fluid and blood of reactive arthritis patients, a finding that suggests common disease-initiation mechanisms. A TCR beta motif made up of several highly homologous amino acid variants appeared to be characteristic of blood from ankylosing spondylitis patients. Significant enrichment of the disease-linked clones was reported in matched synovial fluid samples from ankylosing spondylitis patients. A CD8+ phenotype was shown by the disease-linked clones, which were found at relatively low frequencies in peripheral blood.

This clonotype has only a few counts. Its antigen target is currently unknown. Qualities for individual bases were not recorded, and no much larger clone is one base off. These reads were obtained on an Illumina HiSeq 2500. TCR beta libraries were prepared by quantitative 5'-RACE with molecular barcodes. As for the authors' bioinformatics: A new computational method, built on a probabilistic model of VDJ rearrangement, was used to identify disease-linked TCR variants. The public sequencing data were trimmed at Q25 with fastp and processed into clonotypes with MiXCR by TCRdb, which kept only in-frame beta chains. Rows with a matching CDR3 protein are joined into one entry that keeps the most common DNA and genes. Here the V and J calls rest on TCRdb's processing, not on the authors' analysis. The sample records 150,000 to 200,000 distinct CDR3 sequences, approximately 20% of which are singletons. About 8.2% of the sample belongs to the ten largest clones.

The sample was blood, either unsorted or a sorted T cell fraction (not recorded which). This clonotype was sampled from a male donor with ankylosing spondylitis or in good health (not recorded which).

CDR3 region: CSAGKGGPSYEQYF. The DNA sequence is given as TGCAGTGCTGGAAAGGGGGGGCCCTCCTACGAGCAGTACTTC. The chain is made from TRBV20-1 and TRBJ2-7; matching of 7 bases hints at TRBD2 as the D gene. V is cut by 5 bases and J by 0 bases, and the space between the germline ends is 14 bases. The CDR3 has 14 amino acids, counting the end cysteine and phenylalanine. Only the CDR3 region is kept as DNA, spanning 42 bases read in frame from base 1. Reading the germline V gene (reference sequence) gives CDR1 DFQATT and CDR2 SNEGSKA.